This T cell receptor (beta chain) was sequenced in a study of blood T cells in healthy people across ages. The study's findings and limits: Investigators treated diversity estimates from one million T cells as underestimates. Naive CD4+ cells and diversity were both higher in long-lived donors than in aged donors. Per million T cells, TCR beta diversity dropped roughly linearly as age increased.

Only a few counts were recorded for this clonotype. Antigen unknown. This CDR3 spans 12 amino acids. V was clipped by 10 bases and J by 4 bases, with 11 bases between them. Together with a sample-barcoded 5' primer, a J-beta primer mix was included in a second PCR lasting about 6 to 11 cycles. Each cDNA molecule, via a template-switch adaptor with 12 random nucleotides, was tagged. Via MiXCR, TCRdb re-called the 5' RACE reads, giving one row per CDR3 protein. The profile shows 1.4 million or so distinct CDR3 sequences, 42% of them singletons. Sequencing used blood. This TCR derives from a woman under 30 in good health. The genes are TRBV12-3 or TRBV12-4 and TRBJ2-4; weak D call: TRBD2 (6 bases). The CDR3 DNA follows: TGTGCCATTACGGGAGCGAAAAACATTCAGTACTTC. Translation: CAITGAKNIQYF.